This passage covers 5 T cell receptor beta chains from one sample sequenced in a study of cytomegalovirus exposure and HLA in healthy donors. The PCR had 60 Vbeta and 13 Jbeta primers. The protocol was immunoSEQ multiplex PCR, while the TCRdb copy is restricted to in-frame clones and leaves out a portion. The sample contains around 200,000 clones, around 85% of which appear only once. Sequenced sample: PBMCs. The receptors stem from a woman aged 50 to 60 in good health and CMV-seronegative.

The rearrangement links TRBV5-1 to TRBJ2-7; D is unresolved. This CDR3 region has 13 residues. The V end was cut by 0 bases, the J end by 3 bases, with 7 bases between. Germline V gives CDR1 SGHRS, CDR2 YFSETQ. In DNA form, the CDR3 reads TGCGCCAGCAGCTTGGCCGTGAGCTACGAGCAGTACTTC. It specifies CASSLAVSYEQYF.

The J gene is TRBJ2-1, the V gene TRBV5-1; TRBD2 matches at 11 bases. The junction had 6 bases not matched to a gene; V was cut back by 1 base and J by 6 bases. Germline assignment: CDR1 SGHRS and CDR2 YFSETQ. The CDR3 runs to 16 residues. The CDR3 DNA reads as TGCGCCAGCAGCTTGCTTAGCGGGAGGGCCTCCAATGAGCAGTTCTTC. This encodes CASSLLSGRASNEQFF.

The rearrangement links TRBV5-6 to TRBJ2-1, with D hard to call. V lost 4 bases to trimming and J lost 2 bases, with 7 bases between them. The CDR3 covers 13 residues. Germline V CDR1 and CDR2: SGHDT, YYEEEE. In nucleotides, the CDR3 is TGTGCCAGCAGCCCGCGCCCCTACAATGAGCAGTTCTTC. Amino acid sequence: CASSPRPYNEQFF.

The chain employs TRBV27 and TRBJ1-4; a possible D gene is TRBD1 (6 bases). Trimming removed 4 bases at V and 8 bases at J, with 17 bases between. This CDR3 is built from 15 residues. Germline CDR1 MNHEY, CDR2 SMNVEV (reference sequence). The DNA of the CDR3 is TGTGCCAGCAGTTCATTGGGGGCAGTGGAGGAAAAACTGTTTTTT. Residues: CASSSLGAVEEKLFF.

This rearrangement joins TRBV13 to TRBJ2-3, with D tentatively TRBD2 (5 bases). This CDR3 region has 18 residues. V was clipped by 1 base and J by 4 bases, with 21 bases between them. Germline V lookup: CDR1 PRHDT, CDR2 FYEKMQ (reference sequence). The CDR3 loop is CASSLATVSGSAADTQYF. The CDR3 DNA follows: TGTGCCAGCAGCTTAGCCACCGTGAGCGGTAGTGCGGCAGATACGCAGTATTTT.